This entry lists 9 T cell receptor beta chains sequenced from one sample in a study of cytomegalovirus exposure and HLA in healthy donors. It was with 60 Vbeta and 13 Jbeta primers that the PCR ran. Produced via immunoSEQ multiplex PCR; TCRdb's table is partial and in-frame only. The sample contains about 180,000 clones, around 79% of which appear only once. The sample was PBMCs. Receptors originate from a middle-aged man in good health and CMV-seropositive.

This chain joins TRBV6-5 and TRBJ1-5, with 7 bases lining up with TRBD1. The germline CDR1 and CDR2 sequences are MNHEY and SVGAGI. V was clipped by 5 bases and J by 6 bases; unmatched bases: 7. The CDR3 spans 14 residues. The chain's CDR3 is CASSPNRGGQPQHF. CDR3 sequence (DNA): TGTGCCAGCAGTCCGAACAGGGGAGGTCAGCCCCAGCATTTT.

As to this clone: The junction does not match germline at one end; this may be a read error. This chain joins TRBV7-7 and TRBJ2-2; 7 nucleotides agree with TRBD1. From germline, CDR1 is SSHAT and CDR2 FNYEAQ (reference sequence). There are 15 residues in the CDR3. The DNA of the CDR3 is TGTGCTAGCAGCTTCGGAGAGGGGGCCACCGGGGAGCTGTTTTTT. It yields the protein CASSFGEGATGELFF.

CDR3 DNA sequence: TGTGCCAGCAGCTTATCGGGGACAGGGCAAACCTACGAGCAGTACTTC. Protein sequence: CASSLSGTGQTYEQYF. The chain uses TRBV11-3 and TRBJ2-7; 9 bases match TRBD1. The CDR3 covers 16 residues. V was clipped by 2 bases and J by 2 bases; unmatched bases: 7. CDR1 and CDR2 from the germline V gene are SGHNT and YENEEA.

This chain connects TRBV11-1 to TRBJ2-3, with 12 bases fitting TRBD2. The CDR3 contains 16 residues. In germline, CDR1 is SGHAT, CDR2 FQDESV (reference sequence). After removal of 5 bases from V and 5 bases from J, the junction contained 8 bases not matched to a gene. The CDR3 is CASSPRLAGVGDTQYF. The DNA of the CDR3 is TGTGCCAGCAGCCCCAGACTAGCGGGAGTAGGAGATACGCAGTATTTT.

This chain links TRBV20-1 with TRBJ2-3; D not resolved. CDR1 DFQATT and CDR2 SNEGSKA come from the germline V gene (reference sequence). The V and J ends lost 7 bases and 1 base respectively, with 3 bases between them. The CDR3 contains 10 residues. CDR3 region: CSGGTDTQYF. The CDR3 coding sequence is TGCAGTGGAGGCACAGATACGCAGTATTTT.

V gene TRBV28 combines with J gene TRBJ2-2; TRBD1 matches at 8 bases. The V gene end was trimmed by 3 bases and the J gene end by 4 bases; junction bases not matched to a gene: 4. Germline V gives CDR1 MDHEN, CDR2 SYDVKM. This CDR3 contains 15 residues. The CDR3 DNA follows: TGTGCCAGCAGTTTCCACAGGGGGTCCACCGGGGAGCTGTTTTTT. Translation gives CASSFHRGSTGELFF.

The genes are TRBV7-9 and TRBJ1-2, with a tentative D call TRBD1 (6 bases). The V gene lost 4 bases and the J gene lost 8 bases, with 11 bases spanning the gap. CDR1 is SEHNR, CDR2 FQNEAQ, per germline (reference sequence). This CDR3 has 12 amino acids. This chain's CDR3 is CASSSQGDGYTF. The CDR3 coding sequence is TGTGCCAGCAGCTCACAGGGAGACGGCTACACCTTC.

The V gene is TRBV6-1, the J gene TRBJ1-4; TRBD1 matches 10 bases. Germline-derived CDR1 and CDR2 are MNHNS and SASEGT. The CDR3 runs to 16 residues. With V trimmed by 4 bases and J by 6 bases, 8 bases remained unmatched. CDR3 in DNA: TGTGCCAGCAGTGGACAGGGGGCGGGGAACGATGAAAAACTGTTTTTT. Translated, it gives CASSGQGAGNDEKLFF.

This clone was counted only a few times. V gene TRBV28 combines with J gene TRBJ2-7; 7 bases line up with TRBD2. Germline V gene data show CDR1 as MDHEN and CDR2 as SYDVKM. This CDR3 comprises 16 residues. J lost 1 base, V lost 6 bases, and 12 bases had no gene match. The CDR3: CASSPGLRRGSYEQYF. The CDR3 DNA reads TGTGCCAGCAGCCCGGGACTACGGCGTGGGTCCTACGAGCAGTACTTC.